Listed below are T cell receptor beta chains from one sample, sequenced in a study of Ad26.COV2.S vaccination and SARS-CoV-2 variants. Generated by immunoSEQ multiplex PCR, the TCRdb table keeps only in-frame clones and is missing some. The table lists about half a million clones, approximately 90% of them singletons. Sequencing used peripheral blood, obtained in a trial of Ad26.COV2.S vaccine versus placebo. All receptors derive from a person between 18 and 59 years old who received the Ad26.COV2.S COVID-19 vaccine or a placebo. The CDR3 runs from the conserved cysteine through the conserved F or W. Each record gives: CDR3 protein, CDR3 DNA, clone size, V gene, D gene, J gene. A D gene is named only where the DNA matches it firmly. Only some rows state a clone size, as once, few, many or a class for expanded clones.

CDR3: CASSLDEQFF; DNA: TGTGCCAGCAGCTTGGATGAGCAGTTCTTC; size: NA; V: TRBV7-9; D: NA; J: TRBJ2-1
CDR3: CASTRPNYGYTF; DNA: TGTGCCAGCACCCGACCTAACTATGGCTACACCTTC; size: NA; V: TRBV28; D: NA; J: TRBJ1-2
CDR3: CASSYPRQGSYEQYF; DNA: TGTGCCAGCAGTTACCCCCGACAGGGGTCCTACGAGCAGTACTTC; size: NA; V: TRBV6-5; D: TRBD1; J: TRBJ2-7
CDR3: CASRTGYGYTF; DNA: TGCGCCAGCCGGACAGGCTATGGCTACACCTTC; size: NA; V: TRBV4-3; D: TRBD1; J: TRBJ1-2
CDR3: CASSPGFEQYF; DNA: TGTGCCAGCAGCCCAGGGTTCGAGCAGTACTTC; size: NA; V: TRBV7-8; D: NA; J: TRBJ2-7
CDR3: CASSQEDRVNTEAFF; DNA: TGTGCCAGCAGCCAAGAAGACAGGGTGAACACTGAAGCTTTCTTT; size: few; V: TRBV3-1/TRBV3-2; D: TRBD1; J: TRBJ1-1
CDR3: CASSPPPPHSYEQYF; DNA: TGTGCCAGCAGCCCCCCACCCCCGCACTCCTACGAGCAGTACTTC; size: NA; V: TRBV11-1; D: NA; J: TRBJ2-7
CDR3: CAWSVFYGLHQPQHF; DNA: TGTGCCTGGAGTGTCTTTTATGGCCTTCATCAGCCCCAGCATTTT; size: many; V: TRBV30; D: NA; J: TRBJ1-5
CDR3: CASSPGTGSEQYF; DNA: TGTGCCAGCAGCCCAGGGACCGGCAGCGAGCAGTACTTC; size: once; V: TRBV9; D: NA; J: TRBJ2-7
CDR3: CASSLGFGGQGDTDTQYF; DNA: TGTGCCAGCAGCTTAGGTTTCGGTGGGCAGGGAGACACAGATACGCAGTATTTT; size: NA; V: TRBV13; D: NA; J: TRBJ2-3
CDR3: CASSSKVMVGSYGYTF; DNA: TGCGCCAGCAGCTCGAAAGTCATGGTCGGGAGCTATGGCTACACCTTC; size: NA; V: TRBV5-1; D: NA; J: TRBJ1-2
CDR3: CATSQGPERTPTSPRRGEQFF; DNA: TGTGCCACCAGTCAGGGCCCTGAGCGAACCCCGACTAGTCCCCGTCGAGGGGAGCAGTTCTTC; size: NA; V: TRBV24-1; D: NA; J: TRBJ2-1
CDR3: CATSRDSSSTDTQYF; DNA: TGTGCCACCAGCAGGGACAGCTCTAGCACAGATACGCAGTATTTT; size: NA; V: TRBV15; D: NA; J: TRBJ2-3
CDR3: CASLKTPQNTEAFF; DNA: TGCGCCAGCCTCAAGACACCCCAGAACACTGAAGCTTTCTTT; size: NA; V: TRBV5-1; D: NA; J: TRBJ1-1
CDR3: CATSVGAVYAKNIQYF; DNA: TGTGCCACCAGCGTAGGGGCAGTTTATGCCAAAAACATTCAGTACTTC; size: NA; V: TRBV15; D: NA; J: TRBJ2-4
CDR3: CASSPGNSGANVLTF; DNA: TGTGCCAGCTCACCGGGAAATTCTGGGGCCAACGTCCTGACTTTC; size: NA; V: TRBV18; D: NA; J: TRBJ2-6
CDR3: CASSLVPGQGNYGYTF; DNA: TGTGCCAGCAGCTTGGTTCCGGGACAGGGGAACTATGGCTACACCTTC; size: NA; V: TRBV5-6; D: TRBD1; J: TRBJ1-2
CDR3: CASSDSKERGGEQYF; DNA: TGTGCCAGCAGTGACTCGAAGGAGAGGGGAGGCGAGCAGTACTTC; size: NA; V: TRBV6-4; D: NA; J: TRBJ2-7
CDR3: CATSTSGTGTDTQYF; DNA: TGTGCCACCAGCACTAGCGGGACAGGCACAGATACGCAGTATTTT; size: NA; V: TRBV15; D: TRBD2; J: TRBJ2-3